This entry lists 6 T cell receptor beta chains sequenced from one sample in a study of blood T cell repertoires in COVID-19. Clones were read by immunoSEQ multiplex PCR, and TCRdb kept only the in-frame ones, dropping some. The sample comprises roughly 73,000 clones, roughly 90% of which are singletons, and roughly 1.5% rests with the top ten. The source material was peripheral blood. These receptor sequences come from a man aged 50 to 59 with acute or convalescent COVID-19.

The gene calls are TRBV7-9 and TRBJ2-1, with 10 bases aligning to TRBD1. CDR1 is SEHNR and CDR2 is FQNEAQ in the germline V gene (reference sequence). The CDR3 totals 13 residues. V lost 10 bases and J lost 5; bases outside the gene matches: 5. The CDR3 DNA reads TGTGCCACCCAGGACAGGGGGAACAATGAGCAGTTCTTC. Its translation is CATQDRGNNEQFF. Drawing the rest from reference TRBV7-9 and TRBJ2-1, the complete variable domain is DTGVSQNPRHKITKRGQNVTFRCDPISEHNRLYWYRQTLGQGPEFLTYFQNEAQLEKSRLLSDRFSAERPKGSFSTLEIQRTEQGDSAMYLCATQDRGNNEQFFGPGTRLTVL.

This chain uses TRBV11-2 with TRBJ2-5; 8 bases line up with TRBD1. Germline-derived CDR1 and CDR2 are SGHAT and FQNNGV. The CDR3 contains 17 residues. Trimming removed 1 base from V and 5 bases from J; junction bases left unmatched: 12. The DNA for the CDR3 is TGTGCCAGCAGCTTAGTAGGGGCAGGGGGCGTGAAGGAGACCCAGTACTTC. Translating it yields CASSLVGAGGVKETQYF.

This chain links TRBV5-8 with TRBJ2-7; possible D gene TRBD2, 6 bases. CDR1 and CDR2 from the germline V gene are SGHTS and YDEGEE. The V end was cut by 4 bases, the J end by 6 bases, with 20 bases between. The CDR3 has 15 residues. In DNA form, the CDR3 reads TGTGCCAGCAGCGCGGGGACCGCCTATTCAGGCGAGCAGTACTTC. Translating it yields CASSAGTAYSGEQYF.

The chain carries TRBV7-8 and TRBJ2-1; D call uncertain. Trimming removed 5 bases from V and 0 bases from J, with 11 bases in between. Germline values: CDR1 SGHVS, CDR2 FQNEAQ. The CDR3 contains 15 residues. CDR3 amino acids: CASSEVGTSYNEQFF. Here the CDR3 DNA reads TGTGCCAGCAGCGAGGTCGGAACCTCCTACAATGAGCAGTTCTTC.

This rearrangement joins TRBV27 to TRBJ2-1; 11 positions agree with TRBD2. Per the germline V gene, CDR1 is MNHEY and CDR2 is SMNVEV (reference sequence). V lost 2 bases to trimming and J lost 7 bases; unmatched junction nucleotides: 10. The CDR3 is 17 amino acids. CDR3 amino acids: CASSLTESSGRHNEQFF. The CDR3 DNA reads TGTGCCAGCAGTTTAACGGAGTCTAGCGGGAGGCATAATGAGCAGTTCTTC.

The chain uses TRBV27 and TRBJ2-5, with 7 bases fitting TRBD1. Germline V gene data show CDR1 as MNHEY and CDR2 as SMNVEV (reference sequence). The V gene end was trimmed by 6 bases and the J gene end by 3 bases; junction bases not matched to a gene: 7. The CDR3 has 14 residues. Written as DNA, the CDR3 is TGTGCCAGCAGACCCAGGACAGGTAAAGAGACCCAGTACTTC. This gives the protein CASRPRTGKETQYF.